The clone carrying this T cell receptor (beta chain) was recorded many times. TCRdb recomputed calls from the 5' RACE reads with MiXCR, one row per CDR3 protein. The sample includes approximately 250,000 distinct CDR3 sequences, over 4.5% of them seen just once. This record comes from a study of T cells after yellow fever vaccination. CDR3 length: 14 residues. The germline V gene encodes CDR1 SGHTA and CDR2 FQGNSA. Trimming removed 5 bases at V and 4 bases at J, with 14 bases between. Source: CD4+ T cells sorted from PBMCs, taken on the day of the yellow fever booster vaccination. The rearrangement uses TRBV7-2 and TRBJ1-1; no firm D call. The clonotype was recovered from a man younger than 30 who received the YFV17D yellow fever vaccine. This CDR3 reads CASSRALAGTEAFF. CDR3 bases: TGTGCCAGCAGCCGCGCCCTCGCTGGCACTGAAGCTTTCTTT.